Below, one T cell receptor (beta chain) is given with its context. Its target is unknown. These data originate in a study of cytomegalovirus exposure and HLA in healthy donors. Study-level results: With further analysis later on, most CMV-associated TCR beta chains appeared HLA-restricted. A few CMV-associated chains were confirmed in vitro to be specific for CMV antigens. Researchers reported in a later analysis that a missense DCLRE1C variant was tied to TCR beta V- and J-gene trimming.

Vbeta (60) and Jbeta (13) primers were used in the PCR. Authors' data handling: An analysis performed later counted 60 million to 90 million unique TCR beta chains (around 11 million of them shared). Produced via immunoSEQ multiplex PCR; TCRdb's table is partial and in-frame only. D and trimming were read from the DNA, whereas the V and J calls and clone size are those reported in that table. The listing contains 55,000 to 75,000 clones. Germline loops: CDR1 SGHTA, CDR2 FQGNSA. The CDR3 has 13 residues. V lost 5 bases to trimming and J lost 4 bases, with 11 bases between them. J is TRBJ1-2 and V is TRBV7-2, with D uncertain. The sequence derives from a male donor in good health and CMV-seronegative. The specimen was PBMCs. The CDR3 here is CASSPDWSYGYTF. The CDR3 DNA reads TGTGCCAGCAGCCCCGACTGGAGCTATGGCTACACCTTC.